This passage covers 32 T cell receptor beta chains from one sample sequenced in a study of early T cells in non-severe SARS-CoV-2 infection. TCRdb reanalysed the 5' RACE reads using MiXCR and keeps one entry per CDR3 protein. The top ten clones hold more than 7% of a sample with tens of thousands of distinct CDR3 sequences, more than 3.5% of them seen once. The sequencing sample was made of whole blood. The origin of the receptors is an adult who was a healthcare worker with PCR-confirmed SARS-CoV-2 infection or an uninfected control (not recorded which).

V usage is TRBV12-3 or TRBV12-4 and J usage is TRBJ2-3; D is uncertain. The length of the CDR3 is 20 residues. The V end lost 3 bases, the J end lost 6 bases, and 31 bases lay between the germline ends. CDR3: CASSFRYWALLVTALDTQYF. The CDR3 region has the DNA TGTGCCAGCAGTTTTCGCTACTGGGCCCTTCTTGTAACGGCCCTCGATACGCAGTATTTT.

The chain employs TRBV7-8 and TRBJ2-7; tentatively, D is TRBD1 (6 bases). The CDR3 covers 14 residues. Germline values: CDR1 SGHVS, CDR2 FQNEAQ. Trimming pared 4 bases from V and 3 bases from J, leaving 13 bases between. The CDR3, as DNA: TGTGCCAGCAGCTATCGGACAGATCTCTACGAGCAGTACTTC. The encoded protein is CASSYRTDLYEQYF.

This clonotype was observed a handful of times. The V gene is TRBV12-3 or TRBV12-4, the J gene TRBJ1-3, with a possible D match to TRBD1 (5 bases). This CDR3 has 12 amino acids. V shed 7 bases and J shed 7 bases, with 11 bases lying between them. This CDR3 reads CASTLWGNTIYF. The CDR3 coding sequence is TGTGCCAGCACCCTCTGGGGGAACACCATATATTTT.

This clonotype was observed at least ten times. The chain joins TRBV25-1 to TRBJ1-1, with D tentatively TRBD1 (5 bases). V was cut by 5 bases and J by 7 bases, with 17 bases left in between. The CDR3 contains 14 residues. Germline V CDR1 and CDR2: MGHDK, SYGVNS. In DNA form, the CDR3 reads TGTGCCAGCAGTAACCCTAACGGGGGTGTTGAAGCTTTCTTT. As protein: CASSNPNGGVEAFF.

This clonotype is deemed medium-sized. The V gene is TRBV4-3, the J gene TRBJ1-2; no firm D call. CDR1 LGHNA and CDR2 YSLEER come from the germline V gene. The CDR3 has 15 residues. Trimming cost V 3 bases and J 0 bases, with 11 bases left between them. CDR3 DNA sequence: TGCGCCAGCAGCCACCTGGACGGACCTAACTATGGCTACACCTTC. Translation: CASSHLDGPNYGYTF.

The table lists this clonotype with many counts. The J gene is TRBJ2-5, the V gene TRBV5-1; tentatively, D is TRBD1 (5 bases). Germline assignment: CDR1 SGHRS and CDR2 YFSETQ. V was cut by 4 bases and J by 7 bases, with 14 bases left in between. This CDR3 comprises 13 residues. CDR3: CASSLTVYATQYF. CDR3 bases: TGCGCCAGCAGCCTGACAGTCTACGCGACCCAGTACTTC.

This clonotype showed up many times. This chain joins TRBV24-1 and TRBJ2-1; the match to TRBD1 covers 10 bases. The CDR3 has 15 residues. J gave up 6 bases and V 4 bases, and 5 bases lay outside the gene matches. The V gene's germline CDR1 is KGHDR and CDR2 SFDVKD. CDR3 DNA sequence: TGTGCCACCAGTGAACCGGGACAGGGGAGCAATGAGCAGTTCTTC. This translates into CATSEPGQGSNEQFF.

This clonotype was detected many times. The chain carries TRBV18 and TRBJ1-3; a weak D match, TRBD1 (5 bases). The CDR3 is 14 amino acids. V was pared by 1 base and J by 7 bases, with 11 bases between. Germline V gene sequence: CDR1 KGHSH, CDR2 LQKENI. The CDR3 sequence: CASSPRGEVNTIYF. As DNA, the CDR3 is TGTGCCAGCTCACCACGAGGGGAGGTGAACACCATATATTTT.

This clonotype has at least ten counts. CDR3 in amino acids: CASSQGFWQRQETQYF. CDR3 coding DNA: TGCGCCAGCAGCCAAGGATTTTGGCAGCGCCAAGAGACCCAGTACTTC. The chain couples TRBV4-3 to TRBJ2-5; D is uncertain. This CDR3 has 16 amino acids. The germline gives CDR1 LGHNA, CDR2 YSLEER. Trimming pared 1 base from V and 1 base from J, leaving 13 bases between.

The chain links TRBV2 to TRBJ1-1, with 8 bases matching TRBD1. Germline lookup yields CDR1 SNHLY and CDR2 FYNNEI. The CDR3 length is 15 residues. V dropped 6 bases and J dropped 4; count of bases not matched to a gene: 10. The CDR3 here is CASRADRVGSTEAFF. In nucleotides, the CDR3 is TGTGCCAGCAGAGCGGACAGGGTAGGGTCCACTGAAGCTTTCTTT.

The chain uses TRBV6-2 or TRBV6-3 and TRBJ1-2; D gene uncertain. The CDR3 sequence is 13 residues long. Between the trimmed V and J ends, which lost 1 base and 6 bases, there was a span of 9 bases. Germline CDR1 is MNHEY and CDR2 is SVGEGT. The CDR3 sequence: CASSYYVGDGYTF. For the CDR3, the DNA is TGTGCCAGCAGTTACTATGTAGGCGATGGCTACACCTTC.

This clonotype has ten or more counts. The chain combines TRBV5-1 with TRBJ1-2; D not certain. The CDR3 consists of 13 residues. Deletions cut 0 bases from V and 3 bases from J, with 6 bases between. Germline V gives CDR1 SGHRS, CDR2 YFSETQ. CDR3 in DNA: TGCGCCAGCAGCTTGGAGCAATACTATGGCTACACCTTC. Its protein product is CASSLEQYYGYTF.

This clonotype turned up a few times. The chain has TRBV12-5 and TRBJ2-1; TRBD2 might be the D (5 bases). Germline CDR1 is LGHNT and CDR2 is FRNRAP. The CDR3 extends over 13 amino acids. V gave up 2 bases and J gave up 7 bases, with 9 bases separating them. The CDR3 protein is CASGLWESNEQFF. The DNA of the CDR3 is TGTGCTAGTGGTTTGTGGGAGTCGAATGAGCAGTTCTTC.

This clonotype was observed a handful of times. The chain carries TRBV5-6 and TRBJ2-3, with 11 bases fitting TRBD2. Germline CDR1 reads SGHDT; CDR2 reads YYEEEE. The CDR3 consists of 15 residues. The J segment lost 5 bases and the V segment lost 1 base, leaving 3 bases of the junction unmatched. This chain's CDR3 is CASSLTLAGGDTQYF. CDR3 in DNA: TGTGCCAGCAGCTTGACGCTAGCGGGGGGAGATACGCAGTATTTT.

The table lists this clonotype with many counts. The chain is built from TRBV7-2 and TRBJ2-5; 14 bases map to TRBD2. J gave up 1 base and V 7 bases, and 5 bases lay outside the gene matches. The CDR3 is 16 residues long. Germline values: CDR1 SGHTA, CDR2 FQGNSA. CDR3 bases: TGTGCCAGCACCAGGACTAGCGGGGGGCCCCAAGAGACCCAGTACTTC. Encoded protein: CASTRTSGGPQETQYF.

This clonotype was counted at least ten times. In DNA, the CDR3 is TGTGCCAGCAGCGTAGGGGGAGTGGTGACTGAAGCTTTCTTT. Protein sequence: CASSVGGVVTEAFF. This chain connects TRBV9 to TRBJ1-1; unclear D gene. The V gene lost 0 bases and the J gene lost 5 bases, with 11 bases spanning the gap. The CDR3 loop spans 14 amino acids. Germline loops: CDR1 SGDLS, CDR2 YYNGEE.

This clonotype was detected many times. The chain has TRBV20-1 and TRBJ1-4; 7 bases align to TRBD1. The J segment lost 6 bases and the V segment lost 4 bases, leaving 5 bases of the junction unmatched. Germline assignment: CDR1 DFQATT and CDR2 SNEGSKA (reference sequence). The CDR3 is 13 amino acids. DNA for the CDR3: TGCAGTGCTACAGGGGGAAGGGATGAAAAACTGTTTTTT. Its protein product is CSATGGRDEKLFF.

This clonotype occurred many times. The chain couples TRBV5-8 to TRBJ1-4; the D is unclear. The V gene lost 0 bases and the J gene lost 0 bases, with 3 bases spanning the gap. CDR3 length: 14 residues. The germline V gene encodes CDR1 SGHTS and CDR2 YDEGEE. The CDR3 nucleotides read TGTGCCAGCAGCTTGGGATCAACTAATGAAAAACTGTTTTTT. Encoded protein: CASSLGSTNEKLFF.

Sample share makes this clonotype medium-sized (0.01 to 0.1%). This CDR3 is CASTPLAGRPYEQYF. DNA for the CDR3: TGTGCCAGCACTCCTCTAGCGGGGCGGCCCTACGAGCAGTACTTC. The rearrangement joins TRBV6-2 or TRBV6-3 to TRBJ2-7; 9 nucleotides align to TRBD2. Germline CDR1 MNHEY, CDR2 SVGEGT. V gave up 7 bases and J gave up 2 bases; unmatched junction bases: 9. The CDR3 extends over 15 amino acids.

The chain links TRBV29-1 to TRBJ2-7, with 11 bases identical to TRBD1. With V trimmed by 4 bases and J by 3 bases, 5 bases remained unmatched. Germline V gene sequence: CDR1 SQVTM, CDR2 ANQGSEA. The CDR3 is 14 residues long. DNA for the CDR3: TGCAGCGTTGTCCGGGACAGGGGGGTCTACGAGCAGTACTTC. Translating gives CSVVRDRGVYEQYF.

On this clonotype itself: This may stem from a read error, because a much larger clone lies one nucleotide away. The CDR3 protein is CSALRCEQFF. Here the CDR3 DNA reads TGCAGCGCCCTTAGGTGCGAGCAGTTCTTC. This sequence joins TRBV29-1 and TRBJ2-1, with D unresolved. CDR1 and CDR2 (germline): SQVTM, ANQGSEA. CDR3 size: 10 residues. The germline V and J ends were trimmed by 7 bases and 10 bases, with 11 bases remaining between them.

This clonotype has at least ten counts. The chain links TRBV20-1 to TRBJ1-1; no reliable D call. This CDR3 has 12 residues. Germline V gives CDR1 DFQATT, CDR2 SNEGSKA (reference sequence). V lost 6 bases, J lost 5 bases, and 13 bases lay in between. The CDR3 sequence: CSAKGRRTEAFF. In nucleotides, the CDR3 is TGCAGTGCCAAGGGTCGTAGAACTGAAGCTTTCTTT.

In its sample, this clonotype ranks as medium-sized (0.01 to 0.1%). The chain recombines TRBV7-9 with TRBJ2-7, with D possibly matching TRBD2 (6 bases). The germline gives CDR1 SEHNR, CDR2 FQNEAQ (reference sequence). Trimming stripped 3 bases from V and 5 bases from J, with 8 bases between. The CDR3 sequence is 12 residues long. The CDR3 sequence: CASSFPSDEQYF. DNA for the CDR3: TGTGCCAGCAGCTTTCCTAGCGACGAGCAGTACTTC.

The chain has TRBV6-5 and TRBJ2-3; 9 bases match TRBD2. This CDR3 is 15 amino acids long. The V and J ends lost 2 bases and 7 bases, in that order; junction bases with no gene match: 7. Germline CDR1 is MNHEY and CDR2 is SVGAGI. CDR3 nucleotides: TGTGCCAGCAGTTACATGCTAGCGGGGCAAAATACGCAGTATTTT. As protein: CASSYMLAGQNTQYF.

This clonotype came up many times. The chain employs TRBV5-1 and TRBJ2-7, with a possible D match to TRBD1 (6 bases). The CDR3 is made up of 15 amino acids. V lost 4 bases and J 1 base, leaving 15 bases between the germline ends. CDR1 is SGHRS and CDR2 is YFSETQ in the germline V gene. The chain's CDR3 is CASSLGQDSSYEQYF. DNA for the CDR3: TGCGCCAGCAGCCTGGGACAAGACTCTTCCTACGAGCAGTACTTC.

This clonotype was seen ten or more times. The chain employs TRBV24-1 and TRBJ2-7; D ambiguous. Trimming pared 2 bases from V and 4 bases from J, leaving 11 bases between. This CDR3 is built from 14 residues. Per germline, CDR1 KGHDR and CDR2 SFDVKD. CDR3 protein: CATSDSGRGYEQYF. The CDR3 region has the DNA TGTGCCACCAGTGATTCTGGCAGAGGATACGAGCAGTACTTC.

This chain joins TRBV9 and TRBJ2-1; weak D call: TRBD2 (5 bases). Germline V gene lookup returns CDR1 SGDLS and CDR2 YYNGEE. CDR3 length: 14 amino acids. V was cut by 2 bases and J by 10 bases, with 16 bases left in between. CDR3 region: CASSVDGLVGEQFF. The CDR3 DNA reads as TGTGCCAGCAGCGTTGACGGACTGGTCGGGGAGCAGTTCTTC.

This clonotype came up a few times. CDR3 sequence (DNA): TGTGCCAGCAGCTTTGCCCCGGGACAGGGGTGGGGAGAGACCCAGTACTTC. Amino acids: CASSFAPGQGWGETQYF. J is TRBJ2-5 and V is TRBV7-8; 10 nucleotides agree with TRBD1. V shed 3 bases and J 4 bases; nucleotides not matched to a gene: 11. Germline-derived CDR1 and CDR2 are SGHVS and FQNEAQ. There are 17 residues in the CDR3.

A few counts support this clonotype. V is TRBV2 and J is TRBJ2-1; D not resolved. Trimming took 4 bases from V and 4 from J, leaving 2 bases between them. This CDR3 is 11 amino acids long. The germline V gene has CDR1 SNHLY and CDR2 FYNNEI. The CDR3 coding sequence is TGTGCCAGCAGTGGGTACAATGAGCAGTTCTTC. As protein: CASSGYNEQFF.

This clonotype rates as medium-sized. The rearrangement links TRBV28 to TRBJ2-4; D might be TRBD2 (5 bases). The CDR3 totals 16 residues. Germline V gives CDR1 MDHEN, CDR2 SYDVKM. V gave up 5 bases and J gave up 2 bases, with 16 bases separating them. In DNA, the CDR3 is TGTGCCAGCAGTCCCCCTCACCGGGGAACCAAAAACATTCAGTACTTC. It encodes CASSPPHRGTKNIQYF.

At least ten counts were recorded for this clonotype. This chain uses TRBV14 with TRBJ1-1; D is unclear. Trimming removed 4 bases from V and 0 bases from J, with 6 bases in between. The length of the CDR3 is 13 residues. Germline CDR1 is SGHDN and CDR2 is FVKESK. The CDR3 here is CASSRTLNTEAFF. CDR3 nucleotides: TGTGCCAGCAGCCGGACCTTGAACACTGAAGCTTTCTTT.

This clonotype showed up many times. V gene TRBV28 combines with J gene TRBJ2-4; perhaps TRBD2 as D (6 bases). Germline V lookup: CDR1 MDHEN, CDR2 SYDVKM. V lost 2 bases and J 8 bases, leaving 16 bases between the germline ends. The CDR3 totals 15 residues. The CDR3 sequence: CASSLGGTGVHIQYF. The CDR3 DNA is TGTGCCAGCAGTTTAGGGGGAACGGGGGTTCACATTCAGTACTTC.